The sequence of this TCR beta chain was determined in a study of PD-1 blockade in classical Hodgkin lymphoma. Germline V gene data show CDR1 as MDHEN and CDR2 as SYDVKM. Trimming removed 10 bases at V and 4 bases at J, with 22 bases between. The CDR3 has 15 residues. Time point reported: cycle 4 day 1 (C4D1), after 6 weeks of nivolumab. There was relapse after autologous stem cell transplantation in every patient, and there was variation in brentuximab vedotin exposure. This table comes from immunoSEQ multiplex PCR, and its TCRdb copy is limited to in-frame clones, with some not included. Among over 85,000 clones, more than 85% were seen once, and the ten largest hold less than 2%.

This material consisted of peripheral blood mononuclear cells (PBMCs), taken before the fourth cycle of nivolumab. V gene TRBV28 combines with J gene TRBJ2-5, with D perhaps given as TRBD1 or TRBD2 (6 bases each). The clonotype comes from a human donor with classical Hodgkin lymphoma. The CDR3 here is CATSQARGRGETQYF. In DNA, the CDR3 is TGTGCCACCTCCCAGGCACGGGGGCGGGGAGAGACCCAGTACTTC. Using reference TRBV28 and TRBJ2-5 for the parts outside the CDR3, the full variable domain is DVKVTQSSRYLVKRTGEKVFLECVQDMDHENMFWYRQDPGLGLRLIYFSYDVKMKEKGDIPEGYSVSREKKERFSLILESASTNQTSMYLCATSQARGRGETQYFGPGTRLLVL.